These T cell receptor beta chains were read from a single sample in a study of cytomegalovirus exposure and HLA in healthy donors. TCRdb's copy holds only in-frame clones and misses some; the assay was immunoSEQ multiplex PCR. The data show more than 95,000 clones, with around 60% seen just once and less than 9.5% held by the top ten. Sequencing used PBMCs. The receptor set was obtained from a middle-aged woman in good health and CMV-seropositive. The CDR3 runs from the conserved cysteine through the conserved F or W. A D gene is named only where the DNA matches it firmly. Rows may omit the clone size; those that give it use once, few, many or a size class.

clone_size: NA
v_call: TRBV6-1
cdr3_length: 14
d_call: TRBD1
j_call: TRBJ2-1
cdr3_aa: CASNQDRVVLEQFF
cdr3_nt: TGTGCCAGCAACCAGGACAGGGTTGTTTTGGAGCAGTTCTTC

clone_size: once
v_call: TRBV28
cdr3_length: 13
d_call: NA
j_call: TRBJ2-7
cdr3_aa: CASSSRTAYEQYF
cdr3_nt: TGTGCCAGCAGTTCACGGACAGCCTACGAGCAGTACTTC

clone_size: NA
v_call: TRBV9
cdr3_length: 20
d_call: TRBD2
j_call: TRBJ2-1
cdr3_aa: CASSIIPGLAGVSSYNEQFF
cdr3_nt: TGTGCCAGCAGCATAATACCGGGACTAGCGGGAGTTTCATCCTACAATGAGCAGTTCTTC

clone_size: few
v_call: TRBV4-3
cdr3_length: 16
d_call: NA
j_call: TRBJ1-4
cdr3_aa: CASSQASGATNEKLFF
cdr3_nt: TGCGCCAGCAGCCAAGCATCGGGTGCAACTAATGAAAAACTGTTTTTT

clone_size: once
v_call: TRBV2
cdr3_length: 15
d_call: NA
j_call: TRBJ1-2
cdr3_aa: CASSPGQGISYGYTF
cdr3_nt: TGTGCCAGCAGCCCCGGTCAGGGGATCTCGTATGGCTACACCTTC

clone_size: NA
v_call: TRBV2
cdr3_length: 16
d_call: TRBD1
j_call: TRBJ2-1
cdr3_aa: CASFIGDRTGFDEQFF
cdr3_nt: TGTGCCAGCTTTATTGGGGACCGGACAGGGTTCGATGAGCAGTTCTTC

clone_size: NA
v_call: TRBV7-9
cdr3_length: 14
d_call: TRBD1
j_call: TRBJ1-4
cdr3_aa: CSSSTYRGLEKLFF
cdr3_nt: TGTTCCAGCAGCACGTACAGGGGGCTTGAAAAACTGTTTTTT

clone_size: NA
v_call: TRBV4-3
cdr3_length: 15
d_call: NA
j_call: TRBJ1-2
cdr3_aa: CASSSGGGENYGYTF
cdr3_nt: TGCGCCAGCAGCTCCGGGGGGGGTGAAAACTATGGCTACACCTTC

clone_size: NA
v_call: TRBV29-1
cdr3_length: 14
d_call: NA
j_call: TRBJ2-2
cdr3_aa: CSVAPEVNTGELFF
cdr3_nt: TGCAGCGTTGCCCCCGAGGTCAACACCGGGGAGCTGTTTTTT

clone_size: few
v_call: TRBV7-9
cdr3_length: 16
d_call: NA
j_call: TRBJ2-7
cdr3_aa: CSSSSHDWGQKPEQYF
cdr3_nt: TGTTCCAGCAGCTCCCACGACTGGGGCCAGAAGCCGGAGCAGTACTTC

clone_size: NA
v_call: TRBV2
cdr3_length: 14
d_call: NA
j_call: TRBJ2-7
cdr3_aa: CASRALGASYEQYF
cdr3_nt: TGTGCCAGCAGGGCCCTTGGGGCCTCCTACGAGCAGTACTTC

clone_size: few
v_call: TRBV19
cdr3_length: 17
d_call: TRBD2
j_call: TRBJ2-7
cdr3_aa: CASSIMGTSASSYEQYF
cdr3_nt: TGTGCCAGTAGTATTATGGGGACTAGCGCCAGCTCCTACGAGCAGTACTTC

clone_size: NA
v_call: TRBV27
cdr3_length: 14
d_call: NA
j_call: TRBJ2-1
cdr3_aa: CASSSRTTNNEQFF
cdr3_nt: TGTGCCAGCAGTTCCCGGACTACCAACAATGAGCAGTTCTTC

clone_size: few
v_call: TRBV7-9
cdr3_length: 15
d_call: TRBD1
j_call: TRBJ1-4
cdr3_aa: CASSPPGQGFVKLFF
cdr3_nt: TGTGCCAGCAGCCCACCGGGACAGGGATTTGTAAAACTGTTTTTT

clone_size: NA
v_call: TRBV6-5
cdr3_length: 15
d_call: NA
j_call: TRBJ1-1
cdr3_aa: CASSYSHREGTEAFF
cdr3_nt: TGTGCCAGCAGTTACTCGCACAGGGAGGGCACTGAAGCTTTCTTT

clone_size: NA
v_call: TRBV7-2
cdr3_length: 15
d_call: TRBD2
j_call: TRBJ2-7
cdr3_aa: CASSLGLAGTYEQYF
cdr3_nt: TGTGCCAGCAGCTTAGGACTAGCGGGAACCTACGAGCAGTACTTC

clone_size: few
v_call: TRBV19
cdr3_length: 18
d_call: NA
j_call: TRBJ2-1
cdr3_aa: CASSRKGSGRDSYNEQFF
cdr3_nt: TGTGCCAGTAGCAGAAAGGGCAGTGGGCGGGACTCCTACAATGAGCAGTTCTTC

clone_size: few
v_call: TRBV28
cdr3_length: 16
d_call: NA
j_call: TRBJ2-1
cdr3_aa: CASRGGVAVTYNEQFF
cdr3_nt: TGTGCCAGCAGGGGAGGTGTAGCGGTAACCTACAATGAGCAGTTCTTC

clone_size: NA
v_call: TRBV19
cdr3_length: 15
d_call: TRBD1
j_call: TRBJ2-1
cdr3_aa: CASSLMRTGDNEQFF
cdr3_nt: TGTGCCAGTAGCCTAATGAGGACAGGGGACAATGAGCAGTTCTTC

clone_size: NA
v_call: TRBV4-2
cdr3_length: 19
d_call: TRBD1
j_call: TRBJ1-1
cdr3_aa: CASSQDGRRTGSMNTEAFF
cdr3_nt: TGTGCCAGCAGCCAAGATGGTCGAAGGACAGGGTCCATGAACACTGAAGCTTTCTTT

clone_size: NA
v_call: TRBV5-5
cdr3_length: 16
d_call: NA
j_call: TRBJ1-4
cdr3_aa: CASSLAALGGNEKLFF
cdr3_nt: TGTGCCAGCAGCTTGGCGGCCCTCGGAGGTAATGAAAAACTGTTTTTT

clone_size: NA
v_call: TRBV7-6
cdr3_length: 15
d_call: NA
j_call: TRBJ1-2
cdr3_aa: CASSPGLATNYGYTF
cdr3_nt: TGTGCCAGCAGCCCAGGGCTCGCCACAAACTATGGCTACACCTTC

clone_size: few
v_call: TRBV19
cdr3_length: 13
d_call: NA
j_call: TRBJ1-1
cdr3_aa: CASSIRGGTEAFF
cdr3_nt: TGTGCCAGTAGTATTCGGGGAGGTACTGAAGCTTTCTTT

clone_size: few
v_call: TRBV9
cdr3_length: 15
d_call: NA
j_call: TRBJ2-1
cdr3_aa: CASSVDRLNGNEQFF
cdr3_nt: TGTGCCAGCAGCGTAGACAGGTTAAACGGCAATGAGCAGTTCTTC

clone_size: NA
v_call: TRBV15
cdr3_length: 13
d_call: NA
j_call: TRBJ2-5
cdr3_aa: CATSKEVEETQYF
cdr3_nt: TGTGCCACCAGTAAAGAGGTTGAAGAGACCCAGTACTTC

clone_size: NA
v_call: TRBV28
cdr3_length: 15
d_call: NA
j_call: TRBJ1-1
cdr3_aa: CASSLLALSGTEAFF
cdr3_nt: TGTGCCAGCAGTTTGTTAGCCTTGTCGGGCACTGAAGCTTTCTTT

clone_size: NA
v_call: TRBV6-5
cdr3_length: 15
d_call: NA
j_call: TRBJ1-3
cdr3_aa: CASSYGLRSGNTIYF
cdr3_nt: TGTGCCAGCAGTTATGGCCTCCGCTCTGGAAACACCATATATTTT

clone_size: NA
v_call: TRBV7-2
cdr3_length: 12
d_call: NA
j_call: TRBJ2-3
cdr3_aa: CASSLDLDTQYF
cdr3_nt: TGTGCCAGCAGCTTAGATCTGGATACGCAGTATTTT

clone_size: NA
v_call: TRBV7-6
cdr3_length: 14
d_call: TRBD1
j_call: TRBJ1-2
cdr3_aa: CASSLAEGADGYTF
cdr3_nt: TGTGCCAGCAGCTTAGCGGAGGGGGCGGATGGCTACACCTTC

clone_size: NA
v_call: TRBV2
cdr3_length: 15
d_call: TRBD2
j_call: TRBJ2-7
cdr3_aa: CASSEVGTSGYEQYF
cdr3_nt: TGTGCCAGCAGTGAAGTAGGGACTAGCGGCTACGAGCAGTACTTC

clone_size: few
v_call: TRBV27
cdr3_length: 14
d_call: TRBD2
j_call: TRBJ2-7
cdr3_aa: CASSLGLVGYEQYF
cdr3_nt: TGTGCCAGCAGTCTGGGACTAGTTGGCTACGAGCAGTACTTC

clone_size: NA
v_call: TRBV5-4
cdr3_length: 16
d_call: TRBD1
j_call: TRBJ2-5
cdr3_aa: CASSPRDRGREETQYF
cdr3_nt: TGTGCCAGCAGTCCACGGGACAGGGGGCGCGAAGAGACCCAGTACTTC

clone_size: NA
v_call: TRBV20-1
cdr3_length: 11
d_call: NA
j_call: TRBJ1-2
cdr3_aa: CSARIVSGYTF
cdr3_nt: TGCAGTGCTCGCATAGTTAGCGGCTACACCTTC

clone_size: few
v_call: TRBV7-9
cdr3_length: 16
d_call: NA
j_call: TRBJ1-1
cdr3_aa: CASRADHRTMNTEAFF
cdr3_nt: TGTGCCAGCAGGGCCGACCACAGGACCATGAACACTGAAGCTTTCTTT

clone_size: NA
v_call: TRBV27
cdr3_length: 11
d_call: NA
j_call: TRBJ2-1
cdr3_aa: CASSLSGEQFF
cdr3_nt: TGTGCCAGCAGTCTTAGCGGTGAGCAGTTCTTC

clone_size: NA
v_call: TRBV21-1
cdr3_length: 18
d_call: NA
j_call: TRBJ2-5
cdr3_aa: CASISIAELAGGAETQYF
cdr3_nt: TGTGCCAGCATCTCCATAGCGGAACTAGCGGGAGGGGCGGAGACCCAGTACTTC

clone_size: NA
v_call: TRBV29-1
cdr3_length: 13
d_call: TRBD1
j_call: TRBJ1-1
cdr3_aa: CSVIPDRAGEAFF
cdr3_nt: TGCAGCGTTATCCCAGACAGGGCTGGTGAAGCTTTCTTT

clone_size: few
v_call: TRBV6-5
cdr3_length: 15
d_call: TRBD1
j_call: TRBJ2-7
cdr3_aa: CASSYEAGGTGEQYF
cdr3_nt: TGTGCCAGCAGTTACGAGGCAGGGGGTACGGGCGAGCAGTACTTC

clone_size: NA
v_call: TRBV5-1
cdr3_length: 13
d_call: NA
j_call: TRBJ1-1
cdr3_aa: CASSPTGNTEAFF
cdr3_nt: TGCGCCAGCAGCCCGACAGGGAACACTGAAGCTTTCTTT

clone_size: NA
v_call: TRBV19
cdr3_length: 13
d_call: TRBD2
j_call: TRBJ2-1
cdr3_aa: CATGTSAGNEQFF
cdr3_nt: TGTGCCACCGGGACTAGCGCTGGAAATGAGCAGTTCTTC

clone_size: once
v_call: TRBV11-2
cdr3_length: 13
d_call: NA
j_call: TRBJ2-2
cdr3_aa: CASSAFSTGELFF
cdr3_nt: TGTGCCAGCAGCGCGTTTAGCACCGGGGAGCTGTTTTTT

clone_size: NA
v_call: TRBV7-9
cdr3_length: 13
d_call: NA
j_call: TRBJ2-1
cdr3_aa: CASSLPLRPSMFF
cdr3_nt: TGTGCCAGCAGCTTACCATTGCGGCCCAGCATGTTCTTC

clone_size: NA
v_call: TRBV30
cdr3_length: 15
d_call: TRBD2
j_call: TRBJ2-1
cdr3_aa: CAWTQAGRSYNEQFF
cdr3_nt: TGTGCCTGGACACAAGCGGGGAGGAGTTACAATGAGCAGTTCTTC

clone_size: once
v_call: TRBV4-1
cdr3_length: 17
d_call: TRBD2
j_call: TRBJ2-1
cdr3_aa: CASTSGLAGAYWHEQFF
cdr3_nt: TGCGCCAGCACCTCAGGGCTAGCGGGAGCGTATTGGCATGAGCAGTTCTTC